This is a list of T cell receptor beta chains from one sample in a study of human T cells and chemical hapten exposure. TCRdb passed the RACE reads through MiXCR, listing each CDR3 protein once. The sample gives roughly 380,000 distinct CDR3 sequences, more than 4.5% of which show up once; just over 2.5% is in the top ten. Sequenced here: whole blood, sampled in connection with sensitization to the hapten diphenylcyclopropenone (DPC). The receptors were sampled from a woman aged 45-65 years with alopecia areata. Some clones in this sample may be carry-over from other donors' samples. Both conserved end residues are part of each CDR3. D genes are given only for firm matches. Expanded clones get a size class; other rows say once, few or many, or leave the size out.

v_call	j_call	d_call	clone_size	cdr3_aa	cdr3_nt
TRBV7-9	TRBJ2-7	.	many	CASSLGGHHTYEQYF	TGTGCCAGCAGCTTAGGAGGACACCATACCTACGAGCAGTACTTC
TRBV6-6	TRBJ2-7	TRBD2	few	CASNLGQAPGREYF	TGTGCCAGCAATCTCGGTCAAGCCCCCGGGAGGGAGTACTTC
TRBV7-2	TRBJ2-4	TRBD2	few	CASSSPPGGRTKNIQYF	TGTGCCAGCAGCTCCCCGCCTGGCGGGAGGACCAAAAACATTCAGTACTTC
TRBV4-3	TRBJ2-3	.	many	CASSQGVYGTDTQYF	TGCGCCAGCAGCCAAGGAGTGTACGGCACAGATACGCAGTATTTT
TRBV20-1	TRBJ2-3	.	.	CSASPQDTDTQYF	TGCAGTGCTTCTCCCCAGGACACAGATACGCAGTATTTT
TRBV7-9	TRBJ2-3	.	many	CASSPGRDTQYF	TGTGCCAGCAGTCCCGGTCGGGATACGCAGTATTTT
TRBV28	TRBJ2-7	.	few	CASSFLAREQYF	TGTGCCAGCAGTTTTCTAGCTAGGGAGCAGTACTTC
TRBV2	TRBJ2-7	TRBD1	many	CASSSMDRGPYEQYF	TGTGCCAGCAGTTCTATGGACAGGGGGCCCTACGAGCAGTACTTC
TRBV7-6	TRBJ2-3	.	.	CASSFSSVGPDTQYF	TGTGCCAGCAGCTTTTCTAGCGTGGGTCCTGATACGCAGTATTTT
TRBV5-1	TRBJ1-1	.	few	CASSLGLLNTEAFF	TGCGCCAGCAGCCTGGGACTCTTGAACACTGAAGCTTTCTTT
TRBV7-2	TRBJ1-6	TRBD1	.	CASSSTGQGYSPLHF	TGTGCCAGCAGCTCGACTGGACAGGGGTACTCACCCCTCCACTTT
TRBV6-5	TRBJ2-2	.	many	CASRRQVRSGELFF	TGTGCCAGCAGACGGCAGGTTCGATCCGGGGAGCTGTTTTTT
TRBV3-1	TRBJ1-2	.	few	CASSQDRGWKVYGYTF	TGTGCCAGCAGCCAAGATCGGGGCTGGAAGGTCTATGGCTACACCTTC
TRBV11-2	TRBJ2-3	TRBD2	.	CASRSGLDTDTQYF	TGTGCCAGCCGCAGCGGACTAGACACAGATACGCAGTATTTT
TRBV5-5	TRBJ2-3	.	many	CASSRAGAGTDTQYF	TGTGCCAGCAGCCGGGCGGGGGCTGGGACAGATACGCAGTATTTT
TRBV6-2/TRBV6-3	TRBJ2-7	TRBD2	many	CASRPSGRYEQYF	TGTGCCAGCCGGCCTAGCGGGAGATACGAGCAGTACTTC
TRBV7-2	TRBJ2-5	.	few	CASSPGQVRGQETQYF	TGTGCCAGCAGCCCCGGTCAGGTCAGGGGACAAGAGACCCAGTACTTC
TRBV27	TRBJ2-4	.	few	CASSLLGGVKNIQYF	TGTGCCAGCAGTTTATTAGGAGGTGTCAAAAACATTCAGTACTTC
TRBV27	TRBJ1-6	TRBD1	.	CASSNGWGTGNYNSPLHF	TGTGCCAGCAGTAATGGGTGGGGGACAGGAAACTATAATTCACCCCTCCACTTT
TRBV7-9	TRBJ2-7	.	few	CASSGRDRTYEQYF	TGTGCCAGCAGCGGGAGGGACAGGACCTACGAGCAGTACTTC
TRBV29-1	TRBJ2-7	.	many	CSAGFSYEQYF	TGCAGCGCCGGATTCTCCTACGAGCAGTACTTC
TRBV3-1	TRBJ1-3	.	.	CASSQRASGNTIYF	TGTGCCAGCAGCCAAAGAGCTTCTGGAAACACCATATATTTT
TRBV5-1	TRBJ1-1	.	.	CASSLKGENTEAFF	TGCGCCAGCAGCTTGAAGGGGGAGAACACTGAAGCTTTCTTT
TRBV2	TRBJ2-3	TRBD2	many	CASSEDREGSTDTQYF	TGTGCCAGCAGTGAAGATCGGGAGGGGAGCACAGATACGCAGTATTTT
TRBV20-1	TRBJ1-5	.	many	CNRQYRCRPQHF	.
TRBV27	TRBJ2-7	TRBD2	many	CASSFLLAGGPYEQYF	TGTGCCAGCAGTTTCCTACTAGCGGGAGGGCCCTACGAGCAGTACTTC
TRBV27	TRBJ1-6	.	few	CASSLSALPLLHF	TGTGCCAGCAGTTTATCTGCTCTCCCGCTCCTCCACTTT
TRBV7-9	TRBJ1-2	.	.	CASSFSSRGYGYTF	TGTGCCAGCAGCTTTTCGTCGAGGGGCTATGGCTACACCTTC
TRBV2	TRBJ2-3	TRBD1	.	CASRLSGTGGEGPFSDTQYF	TGTGCCAGCAGGCTCTCCGGGACAGGGGGCGAAGGGCCGTTTTCAGATACGCAGTATTTT
TRBV11-2	TRBJ1-1	TRBD1	.	CASSPHDRGGGNTEAFF	TGTGCCAGCAGCCCCCACGACAGGGGAGGAGGGAACACTGAAGCTTTCTTT
TRBV20-1	TRBJ2-7	.	few	CSARVRGPGLDEQYF	TGCAGTGCTAGGGTCCGGGGACCGGGTTTGGACGAGCAGTACTTC
TRBV3-1	TRBJ1-3	.	many	CASSHLDTGNTIYF	TGTGCCAGCAGCCACCTGGACACTGGAAACACCATATATTTT
TRBV12-5	TRBJ1-3	.	.	CASGLGAAGNTIYF	TGTGCTAGTGGTTTGGGAGCGGCTGGAAACACCATATATTTT
TRBV28	TRBJ2-7	TRBD1	.	CASSASGQANYEQYF	TGTGCCAGCAGTGCATCGGGACAGGCTAACTACGAGCAGTACTTC
TRBV7-9	TRBJ2-3	TRBD1	many	CASSADRELYTQYF	TGTGCCAGCAGCGCGGACAGGGAGCTGTATACGCAGTATTTT
TRBV5-1	TRBJ2-3	.	many	CASSQRGDSTDTQYF	TGCGCCAGCAGTCAAAGGGGGGACAGCACAGATACGCAGTATTTT
TRBV28	TRBJ2-7	TRBD2	many	CASSLRAGAYEQYF	TGTGCCAGCAGTTTACGGGCGGGGGCCTACGAGCAGTACTTC
TRBV9	TRBJ2-1	TRBD2	few	CASSVSPGGPSDEQFF	TGTGCCAGCAGCGTATCCCCGGGAGGGCCTTCAGATGAGCAGTTCTTC
TRBV30	TRBJ2-2	TRBD2	.	CAWSPGTRTGELFF	TGTGCCTGGAGCCCCGGGACTAGGACCGGGGAGCTGTTTTTT
TRBV20-1	TRBJ2-3	.	.	CSARGWTGKFSTDTQYF	TGCAGTGCTAGAGGTTGGACGGGAAAATTTAGCACAGATACGCAGTATTTT
TRBV2	TRBJ1-2	.	few	CASSDGTSVANYGYTF	TGTGCCAGCAGTGACGGGACATCAGTAGCTAACTATGGCTACACCTTC
TRBV5-4	TRBJ2-3	.	many	CASSLYTLNTQYF	TGTGCCAGCAGCTTGTACACCCTAAATACGCAGTATTTT
TRBV15	TRBJ1-2	.	.	CATSREYGTSQTGGYTF	TGTGCCACCAGCAGAGAGTATGGGACTTCCCAGACAGGAGGCTACACCTTC
TRBV10-1	TRBJ2-1	TRBD2	many	CASSESQIGLAVQFF	TGCGCCAGCAGTGAGTCACAGATCGGACTAGCGGTGCAGTTCTTC
TRBV12-3/TRBV12-4	TRBJ2-7	.	many	CASSLATGYEQYF	TGTGCCAGCAGTTTAGCAACAGGCTACGAGCAGTACTTC